This T cell receptor beta chain comes out of a study of shared clonotypes between healthy human individuals. Clones were read by immunoSEQ multiplex PCR, and TCRdb kept only the in-frame ones, dropping some. Among some 1.5 million clones listed, about 98% were seen once. V lost 6 bases, J lost 9 bases, and 13 bases stayed unmatched. Germline V gene data show CDR1 as LNHDA and CDR2 as SQIVND (reference sequence). CDR3 length equals 15 residues. The study, taken as a whole, reports: Unshared clonotypes carried lower generation probabilities than those common to all four donors. Memory subsets had estimated richness that was generally smaller than that of naive subsets. Rarefaction indicated that sorted-subset sequencing remained incomplete although depth was large.

Concerning this clone itself: The antigen is unknown.

Sequenced material: naive CD4+ T cells sorted from blood. Subset given: CD45RA+ positively selected. This TCR came from a man aged 30 to 39 in good health. This rearrangement joins TRBV19 to TRBJ2-1; 8 nucleotides line up with TRBD2. The CDR3 DNA reads as TGTGCCAGTAGCATCTCGGGAGGGAGGGGAGGTGAGCAGTTCTTC. This encodes CASSISGGRGGEQFF.